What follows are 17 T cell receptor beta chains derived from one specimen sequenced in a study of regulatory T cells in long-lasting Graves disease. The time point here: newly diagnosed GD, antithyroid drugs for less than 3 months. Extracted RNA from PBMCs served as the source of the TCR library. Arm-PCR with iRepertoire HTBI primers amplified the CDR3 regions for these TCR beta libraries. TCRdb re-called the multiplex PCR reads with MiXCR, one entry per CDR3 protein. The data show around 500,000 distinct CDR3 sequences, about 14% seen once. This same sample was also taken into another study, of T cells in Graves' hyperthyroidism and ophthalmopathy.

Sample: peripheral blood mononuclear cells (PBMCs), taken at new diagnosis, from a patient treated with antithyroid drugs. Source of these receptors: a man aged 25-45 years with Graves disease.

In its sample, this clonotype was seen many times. The CDR3 region has the DNA TGTGCCAGCAGCTTAGCTCGAGTTTCGGCTAGCTACGAGCAGTACTTC. Amino acid sequence: CASSLARVSASYEQYF. The chain uses TRBV7-8 and TRBJ2-7; D uncertain. V was shortened by 0 bases and J by 3 bases, with 15 bases between the two germline ends. The CDR3 is 16 residues long. Per the germline V gene, CDR1 is SGHVS and CDR2 is FQNEAQ. Looking up the rest from reference TRBV7-8 and TRBJ2-7 gives the full variable domain: GAGVSQSPRYKVAKRGQDVALRCDPISGHVSLFWYQQALGQGPEFLTYFQNEAQLDKSGLPSDRFFAERPEGSVSTLKIQRTQQEDSAVYLCASSLARVSASYEQYFGPGTRLTVT.

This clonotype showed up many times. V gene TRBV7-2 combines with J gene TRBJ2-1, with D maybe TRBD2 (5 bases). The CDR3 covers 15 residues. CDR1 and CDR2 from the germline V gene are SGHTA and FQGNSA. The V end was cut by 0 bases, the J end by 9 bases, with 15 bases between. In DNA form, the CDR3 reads TGTGCCAGCAGCTTAGCGCGGGTAGCTTTGGTTGAGCAGTTCTTC. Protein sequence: CASSLARVALVEQFF. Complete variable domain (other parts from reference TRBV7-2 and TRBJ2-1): GAGVSQSPSNKVTEKGKDVELRCDPISGHTALYWYRQSLGQGLEFLIYFQGNSAPDKSGLPSDRFSAERTGGSVSTLTIQRTQQEDSAVYLCASSLARVALVEQFFGPGTRLTVL.

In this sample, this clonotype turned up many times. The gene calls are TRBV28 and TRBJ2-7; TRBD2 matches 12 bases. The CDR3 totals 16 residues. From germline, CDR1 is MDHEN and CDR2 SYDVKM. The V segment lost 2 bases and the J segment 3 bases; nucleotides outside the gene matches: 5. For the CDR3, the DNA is TGTGCCAGCAGTTTACCACTAGCGGGAGGAAACTACGAGCAGTACTTC. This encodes CASSLPLAGGNYEQYF.

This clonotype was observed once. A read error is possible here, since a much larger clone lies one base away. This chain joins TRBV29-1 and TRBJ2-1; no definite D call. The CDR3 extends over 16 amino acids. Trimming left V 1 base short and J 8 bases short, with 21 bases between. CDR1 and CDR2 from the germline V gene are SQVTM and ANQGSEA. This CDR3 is CSVEVMGYWGKDEQFF. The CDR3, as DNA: TGCAGCGTTGAAGTAATGGGCTATTGGGGAAAGGATGAGCAGTTCTTC.

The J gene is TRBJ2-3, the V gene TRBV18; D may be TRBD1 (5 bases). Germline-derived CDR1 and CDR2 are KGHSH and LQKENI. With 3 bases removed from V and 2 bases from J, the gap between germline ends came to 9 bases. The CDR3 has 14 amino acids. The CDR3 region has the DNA TGTGCCAGCTCACCTTCAGGGATCACAGATACGCAGTATTTT. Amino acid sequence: CASSPSGITDTQYF.

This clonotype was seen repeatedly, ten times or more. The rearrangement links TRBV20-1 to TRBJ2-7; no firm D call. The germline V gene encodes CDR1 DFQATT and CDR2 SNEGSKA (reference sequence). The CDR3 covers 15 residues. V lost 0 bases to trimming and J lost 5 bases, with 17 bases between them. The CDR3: CSARDVPVTGHEQYF. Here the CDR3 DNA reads TGCAGTGCTAGAGATGTTCCCGTTACGGGTCACGAGCAGTACTTC.

CDR3: CAGTDRGHSYEQYF. DNA for the CDR3: TGTGCCGGGACCGACAGGGGGCATTCTTACGAGCAGTACTTC. The chain is built from TRBV30 and TRBJ2-7, with 10 bases lining up with TRBD1. The CDR3 contains 14 residues. V was pared by 8 bases and J by 4 bases, with 11 bases of the junction left unmatched. The germline V gene encodes CDR1 GTSNPN and CDR2 SVGIG (reference sequence). Full variable domain (remainder filled in from reference TRBV30 and TRBJ2-7): SQTIHQWPATLVQPVGSPLSLECTVEGTSNPNLYWYRQAAGRGLQLLFYSVGIGQISSEVPQNLSASRPQDRQFILSSKKLLLSDSGFYLCAGTDRGHSYEQYFGPGTRLTVT.

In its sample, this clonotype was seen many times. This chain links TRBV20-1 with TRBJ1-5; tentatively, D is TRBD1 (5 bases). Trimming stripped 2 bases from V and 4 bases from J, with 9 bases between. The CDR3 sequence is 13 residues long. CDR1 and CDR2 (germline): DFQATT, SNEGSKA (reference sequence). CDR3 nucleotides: TGCAGTGCTAGATCTTCAGGGAATCAGCCCCAGCATTTT. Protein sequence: CSARSSGNQPQHF.

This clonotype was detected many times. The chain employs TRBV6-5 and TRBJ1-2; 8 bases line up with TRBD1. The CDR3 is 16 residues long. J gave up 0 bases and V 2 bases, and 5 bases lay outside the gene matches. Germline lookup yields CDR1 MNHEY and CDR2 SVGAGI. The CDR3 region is CASSYLRDRPNYGYTF. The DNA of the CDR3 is TGTGCCAGCAGTTACCTCCGGGACAGGCCTAACTATGGCTACACCTTC.

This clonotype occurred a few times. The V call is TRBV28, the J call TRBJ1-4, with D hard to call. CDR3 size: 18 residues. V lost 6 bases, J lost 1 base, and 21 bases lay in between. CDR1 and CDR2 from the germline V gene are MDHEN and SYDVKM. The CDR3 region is CASSIGYSRGKTNEKLFF. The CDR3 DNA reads TGTGCCAGCAGCATCGGGTACTCTCGAGGGAAAACTAATGAAAAACTGTTTTTT.

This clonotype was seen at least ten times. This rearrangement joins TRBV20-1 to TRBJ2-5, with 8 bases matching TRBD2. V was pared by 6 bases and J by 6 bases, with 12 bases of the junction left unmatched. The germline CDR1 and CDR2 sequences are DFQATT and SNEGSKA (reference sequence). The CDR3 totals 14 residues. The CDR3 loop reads CSARGGEGRKTQYF. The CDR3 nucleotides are TGCAGTGCCCGGGGGGGGGAGGGCCGGAAGACCCAGTACTTC.

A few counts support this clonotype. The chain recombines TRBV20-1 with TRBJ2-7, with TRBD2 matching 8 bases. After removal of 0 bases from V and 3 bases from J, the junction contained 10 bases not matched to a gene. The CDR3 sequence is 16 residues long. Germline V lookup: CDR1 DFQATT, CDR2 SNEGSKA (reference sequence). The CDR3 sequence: CSARDLGSGSRYEQYF. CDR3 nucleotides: TGCAGTGCTAGAGATCTAGGAAGCGGGAGCCGCTACGAGCAGTACTTC.

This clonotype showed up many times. The DNA of the CDR3 is TGTGCCACCAGTGATTGGCCAGCCTACAATGAGCAGTTCTTC. This codes for CATSDWPAYNEQFF. This chain connects TRBV24-1 to TRBJ2-1; D gene unclear. Germline values: CDR1 KGHDR, CDR2 SFDVKD. CDR3 size: 14 residues. The V gene lost 2 bases and the J gene lost 2 bases, with 6 bases spanning the gap.

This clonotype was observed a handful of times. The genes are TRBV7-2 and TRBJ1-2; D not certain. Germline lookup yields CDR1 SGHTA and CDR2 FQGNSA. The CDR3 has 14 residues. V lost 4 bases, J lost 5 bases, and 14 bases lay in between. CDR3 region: CASSSRFNRYGYTF. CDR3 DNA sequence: TGTGCCAGCAGCTCCCGATTTAATCGGTATGGCTACACCTTC.

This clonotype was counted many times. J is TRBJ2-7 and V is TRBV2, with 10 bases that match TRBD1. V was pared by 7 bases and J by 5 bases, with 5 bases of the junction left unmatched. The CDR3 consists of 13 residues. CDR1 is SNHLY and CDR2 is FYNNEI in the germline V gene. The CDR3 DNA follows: TGTGCCAGCACGGGGACAGGGGTAGACGAGCAGTACTTC. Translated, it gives CASTGTGVDEQYF.

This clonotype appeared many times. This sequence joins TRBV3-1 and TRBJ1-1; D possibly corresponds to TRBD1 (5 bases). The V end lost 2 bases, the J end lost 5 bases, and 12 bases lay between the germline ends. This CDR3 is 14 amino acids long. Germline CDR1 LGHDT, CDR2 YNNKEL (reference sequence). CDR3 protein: CASSQLNRGTEAFF. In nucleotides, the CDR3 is TGTGCCAGCAGCCAACTCAACCGGGGGACTGAAGCTTTCTTT.

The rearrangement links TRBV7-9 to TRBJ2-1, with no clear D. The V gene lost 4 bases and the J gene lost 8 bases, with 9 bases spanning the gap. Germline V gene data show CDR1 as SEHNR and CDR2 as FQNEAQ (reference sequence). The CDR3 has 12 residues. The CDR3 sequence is CASSSESDEQFF. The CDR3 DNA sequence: TGTGCCAGCAGCTCGGAGTCCGATGAGCAGTTCTTC.